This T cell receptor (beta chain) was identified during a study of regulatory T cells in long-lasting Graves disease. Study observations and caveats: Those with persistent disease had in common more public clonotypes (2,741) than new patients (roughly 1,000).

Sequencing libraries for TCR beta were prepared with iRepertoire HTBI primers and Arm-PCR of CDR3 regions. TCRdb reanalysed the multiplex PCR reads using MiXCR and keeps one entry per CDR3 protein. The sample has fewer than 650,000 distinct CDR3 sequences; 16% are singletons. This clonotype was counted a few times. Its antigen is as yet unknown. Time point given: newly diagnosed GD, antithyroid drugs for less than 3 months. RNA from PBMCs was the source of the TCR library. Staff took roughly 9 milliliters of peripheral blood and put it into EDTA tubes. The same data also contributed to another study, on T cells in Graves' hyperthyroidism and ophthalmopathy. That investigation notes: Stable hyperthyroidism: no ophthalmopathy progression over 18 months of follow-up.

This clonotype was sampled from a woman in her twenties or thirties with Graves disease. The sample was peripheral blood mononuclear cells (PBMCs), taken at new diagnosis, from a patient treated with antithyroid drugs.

CDR3 DNA sequence: TGTGCCAGCAGCTTAGATCTCCAACCGGGTTGGGAGACCCAGTACTTC. Amino acids: CASSLDLQPGWETQYF. The rearrangement joins TRBV11-2 to TRBJ2-5; D call uncertain. Trimming took off 0 bases at V and 5 bases at J, with 16 bases between the two ends. The CDR3 is 16 residues long. CDR1 is SGHAT and CDR2 is FQNNGV in the germline V gene.